The 22 T cell receptor beta chains below come from one sample, sequenced in a study of cytomegalovirus exposure and HLA in healthy donors. The PCR had 60 Vbeta and 13 Jbeta primers. Assay used: immunoSEQ multiplex PCR; TCRdb lists only in-frame clones, some missing. The sample includes fewer than 95,000 clones, about 70% of them seen just once. Sequenced input: PBMCs. Receptor source: a man in his forties in good health and CMV-seronegative.

The chain joins TRBV4-3 to TRBJ1-1; 7 bases are a match to TRBD1. V lost 0 bases to trimming and J lost 11 bases; unmatched junction nucleotides: 6. The CDR3 sequence is 13 residues long. Germline V gene data show CDR1 as LGHNA and CDR2 as YSLEER. CDR3 bases: TGCGCCAGCAGCCAAGAGGAGGGGGCGAGTGCTTTCTTT. It is translated as CASSQEEGASAFF.

The rearrangement links TRBV11-3 to TRBJ1-1; D remains ambiguous. The CDR3 is 13 amino acids. With 3 bases removed from V and 4 bases from J, the gap between germline ends came to 9 bases. Germline V gives CDR1 SGHNT, CDR2 YENEEA. The CDR3 reads CASSFNSGTEAFF. CDR3 coding DNA: TGTGCCAGCAGCTTCAACAGCGGCACTGAAGCTTTCTTT.

V gene TRBV30 combines with J gene TRBJ1-2; D perhaps matches TRBD1 (6 bases). Germline V gene lookup returns CDR1 GTSNPN and CDR2 SVGIG (reference sequence). The V gene lost 4 bases and the J gene lost 10 bases, with 19 bases spanning the gap. The CDR3 has 13 amino acids. CDR3 in amino acids: CAWTPVGAWDYTF. CDR3 DNA: TGTGCCTGGACCCCAGTGGGGGCCTGGGACTACACCTTC.

This clone was observed a few times. The chain links TRBV6-5 to TRBJ1-1, with D maybe TRBD1 (5 bases). Germline CDR1 is MNHEY and CDR2 is SVGAGI. Trimming removed 6 bases from V and 1 base from J, with 9 bases in between. There are 13 residues in the CDR3. The CDR3 sequence is CASRITGNTEAFF. The DNA for the CDR3 is TGTGCCAGCAGAATAACAGGGAACACTGAAGCTTTCTTT.

CDR3: CASSPARGRLTGELFF. CDR3 sequence (DNA): TGCGCCAGCAGCCCGGCAAGAGGTAGACTCACCGGGGAGCTGTTTTTT. The V gene is TRBV4-3, the J gene TRBJ2-2; D is unclear. CDR3 length: 16 amino acids. The V gene's germline CDR1 is LGHNA and CDR2 YSLEER. The V and J ends lost 4 bases and 4 bases respectively, with 16 bases between them.

This clone is a singleton in its sample. This rearrangement joins TRBV13 to TRBJ1-5; tentatively, D is TRBD1 (6 bases). V was clipped by 4 bases and J by 3 bases, with 10 bases between them. The CDR3 extends over 14 amino acids. Germline CDR1 is PRHDT and CDR2 is FYEKMQ (reference sequence). In DNA form, the CDR3 reads TGTGCCAGCAGCTCTGGACAGATCAATCAGCCCCAGCATTTT. Translating gives CASSSGQINQPQHF.

This chain joins TRBV6-5 and TRBJ1-2, with 7 nucleotides matching TRBD1. This CDR3 spans 14 amino acids. CDR1 and CDR2 from the germline V gene are MNHEY and SVGAGI. J was trimmed by 4 bases and V by 7 bases; bases with no gene match: 9. DNA for the CDR3: TGTGCCAGCACAACTACAGGGGCCCCCTATGGCTACACCTTC. It specifies CASTTTGAPYGYTF.

The chain links TRBV7-6 to TRBJ2-3; TRBD1 matches 9 bases. The V gene's germline CDR1 is SGHVS and CDR2 FNYEAQ. This CDR3 has 19 residues. V was clipped by 5 bases and J by 4 bases; unmatched bases: 19. The CDR3 sequence is CASSNWGQGFSSSADTQYF. The CDR3 DNA reads as TGTGCCAGCAGCAACTGGGGACAGGGTTTTAGTTCTAGCGCAGATACGCAGTATTTT. Full variable domain (outside the CDR3, taken from reference TRBV7-6 and TRBJ2-3): GAGVSQSPRYKVTKRGQDVALRCDPISGHVSLYWYRQALGQGPEFLTYFNYEAQQDKSGLPNDRFSAERPEGSISTLTIQRTEQRDSAMYRCASSNWGQGFSSSADTQYFGPGTRLTVL.

The chain joins TRBV2 to TRBJ1-5; no definite D call. V lost 7 bases, J lost 2 bases, and 15 bases lay in between. Germline lookup yields CDR1 SNHLY and CDR2 FYNNEI. The CDR3 runs 15 residues. CDR3 loop: CASTWRPVGNQPQHF. The CDR3 DNA reads TGTGCCAGCACCTGGAGACCGGTAGGCAATCAGCCCCAGCATTTT.

This chain links TRBV6-6 with TRBJ1-1; D not certain. Germline loops: CDR1 MNHNY, CDR2 SVGAGI (reference sequence). With 0 bases removed from V and 1 base from J, the gap between germline ends came to 6 bases. CDR3 length: 14 residues. CDR3 protein: CASSYSSENTEAFF. The CDR3 region has the DNA TGTGCCAGCAGTTACTCGTCAGAGAACACTGAAGCTTTCTTT.

As regards this clone: The sample carries other DNA sequences with the same CDR3. The V and J genes are TRBV6-4 and TRBJ1-1; maybe TRBD1 (5 bases). This CDR3 spans 14 amino acids. Trimming stripped 2 bases from V and 1 base from J, with 8 bases between. CDR1 and CDR2 (germline): MRHNA, SNTAGT. The CDR3 protein is CASSDGGENTEAFF. The DNA of the CDR3 is TGTGCCAGCAGTGACGGAGGGGAGAACACTGAAGCTTTCTTT.

This rearrangement joins TRBV5-6 to TRBJ2-4; perhaps TRBD2 as D (6 bases). The CDR3 is 14 amino acids. The V end was cut by 4 bases, the J end by 1 base, with 9 bases between. Germline CDR1 SGHDT, CDR2 YYEEEE. CDR3 residues: CASSPRGAKNIQYF. The CDR3 nucleotides read TGTGCCAGCAGCCCTCGGGGGGCCAAAAACATTCAGTACTTC.

This rearrangement joins TRBV25-1 to TRBJ1-5, with D possibly TRBD1 on 6 matching bases. The CDR3 has 16 residues. The V gene lost 0 bases and the J gene lost 5 bases, with 14 bases spanning the gap. Germline CDR1 MGHDK, CDR2 SYGVNS. Here the CDR3 reads CASSEYMAGAYQPQHF. CDR3 nucleotides: TGTGCCAGCAGTGAATATATGGCAGGGGCCTATCAGCCCCAGCATTTT.

V is TRBV6-5 and J is TRBJ2-7; TRBD2 matches at 12 bases. Trimming took 6 bases from V and 7 from J; bases not matched to a gene: 7. The CDR3 has 14 amino acids. Germline CDR1 reads MNHEY; CDR2 reads SVGAGI. The CDR3 region is CASSPGLAGREQYF. CDR3 nucleotides: TGTGCCAGCAGCCCGGGACTAGCGGGCCGAGAGCAGTACTTC.

This clone was detected once. The CDR3 region is CASNDFYEQYF. The CDR3 DNA reads as TGTGCCAGTAATGACTTCTACGAGCAGTACTTC. V usage is TRBV19 and J usage is TRBJ2-7; D unclear. CDR1 LNHDA and CDR2 SQIVND come from the germline V gene (reference sequence). The length of the CDR3 is 11 residues. With 7 bases removed from V and 3 bases from J, the gap between germline ends came to 7 bases.

The chain combines TRBV30 with TRBJ1-2; D unresolved. V was shortened by 8 bases and J by 6 bases, with 19 bases between the two germline ends. CDR3 size: 13 residues. The germline V gene has CDR1 GTSNPN and CDR2 SVGIG (reference sequence). The CDR3 loop is CAPPRGWVDGYTF. The CDR3 nucleotides read TGTGCCCCCCCCCGAGGGTGGGTCGATGGCTACACCTTC.

The chain carries TRBV30 and TRBJ2-1; 10 nucleotides align to TRBD2. The CDR3 totals 16 residues. Germline V gene sequence: CDR1 GTSNPN, CDR2 SVGIG (reference sequence). Trimming took 0 bases from V and 3 from J; bases not matched to a gene: 5. The chain's CDR3 is CAWSVRSGGYYNEQFF. The DNA of the CDR3 is TGTGCCTGGAGTGTCCGTAGCGGGGGGTACTACAATGAGCAGTTCTTC.

The chain is built from TRBV29-1 and TRBJ2-6; D may be TRBD1 (6 bases). The CDR3 extends over 13 amino acids. Germline V gene sequence: CDR1 SQVTM, CDR2 ANQGSEA. Trimming stripped 7 bases from V and 2 bases from J, with 9 bases between. CDR3 in amino acids: CSATGTGANVLTF. The CDR3 region has the DNA TGCAGCGCCACAGGGACTGGGGCCAACGTCCTGACTTTC.

V usage is TRBV30 and J usage is TRBJ1-1; D is possibly TRBD1 (6 bases). Germline V gives CDR1 GTSNPN, CDR2 SVGIG (reference sequence). Trimming took 3 bases from V and 3 from J, leaving 8 bases between them. This CDR3 is built from 12 residues. CDR3 residues: CAWRDSYTEAFF. The CDR3 DNA sequence: TGTGCCTGGAGGGACAGTTACACTGAAGCTTTCTTT. Together with reference TRBV30 and TRBJ1-1, the CDR3 gives the full variable domain: SQTIHQWPATLVQPVGSPLSLECTVEGTSNPNLYWYRQAAGRGLQLLFYSVGIGQISSEVPQNLSASRPQDRQFILSSKKLLLSDSGFYLCAWRDSYTEAFFGQGTRLTVV.

V and J are TRBV25-1 and TRBJ1-5; 10 bases are a match to TRBD1. V lost 4 bases to trimming and J lost 1 base; unmatched junction nucleotides: 7. In germline, CDR1 is MGHDK, CDR2 SYGVNS. The length of the CDR3 is 17 residues. The CDR3 reads CASSATTGGASNQPQHF. DNA of the CDR3: TGTGCCAGCAGTGCGACGACAGGGGGCGCGAGCAATCAGCCCCAGCATTTT.

The V and J genes are TRBV7-2 and TRBJ2-5; D gene uncertain. Trimming cost V 1 base and J 7 bases, with 13 bases left between them. The length of the CDR3 is 14 residues. From germline, CDR1 is SGHTA and CDR2 FQGNSA. CDR3 sequence: CASSLGVEVGTQYF. CDR3 DNA: TGTGCCAGCAGCTTAGGGGTAGAGGTAGGGACCCAGTACTTC.

The V and J genes are TRBV5-1 and TRBJ1-1, with D possibly matching TRBD1 (5 bases). This CDR3 is 15 amino acids long. The V and J ends lost 2 bases and 1 base respectively, with 12 bases between them. In germline, CDR1 is SGHRS, CDR2 YFSETQ. The CDR3 DNA is TGCGCCAGCAGCTTTTTGAGACAGCAGAACACTGAAGCTTTCTTT. Its translation is CASSFLRQQNTEAFF.